This T cell receptor beta chain was sequenced during a study of T-cell reconstitution after alpha-beta-depleted transplantation in children. Broader study findings: From newly produced T cells came most of the T-cell counts and diversity one year after transplant. Two months or so post-transplant, alpha-beta T cells reportedly derived from several hundred expanded graft clones.

In this sample, this clonotype turned up many times. No antigen is known for it. A TCRbeta library incorporating unique molecular identifiers was prepared. Using its own MiXCR run on the PCR reads, TCRdb lists one record per CDR3 protein. The repertoire holds 670,000 or so distinct CDR3 sequences, with over 10% as singletons. V dropped 3 bases and J dropped 4 bases, with 10 bases sitting between them. This CDR3 contains 12 residues. Germline V CDR1 and CDR2: DFQATT, SNEGSKA (reference sequence). This clonotype was obtained from a girl aged 2-10 years with congenital amegakaryocytic thrombocytopenia, due to receive a stem cell transplant. Sequenced material: PBMCs, taken before TCRalphabeta/CD19-depleted stem cell transplant. The rearrangement uses TRBV20-1 and TRBJ2-7; possibly TRBD2 for D (5 bases). Here the CDR3 DNA reads TGCAGTGCTAGGAGCGGAGTATACGAGCAGTACTTC. Translation gives CSARSGVYEQYF.